The 25 T cell receptor beta chains reported below all come from one sample, sequenced in a study of T cell clonality in common variable immunodeficiency. The assay was immunoSEQ multiplex PCR, and TCRdb's table has in-frame clones only and misses some. The table lists tens of thousands of clones, with no singletons. Sample: peripheral blood mononuclear cells. Source of these receptors: a person aged 18 to 75 in good health.

This clone was seen repeatedly, ten times or more. The read comes to an end 3 residues before the CDR3 does, leaving the germline J gene to fill in the end. J is TRBJ2-2 and V is TRBV2, with TRBD1 matching 10 bases. J was trimmed by 5 bases and V by 4 bases; bases with no gene match: 4. Germline V gene sequence: CDR1 SNHLY, CDR2 FYNNEI. This CDR3 region has 15 residues. CDR3: CASSVQGQGTGELFF. CDR3 DNA (partial): TGTGCCAGCAGTGTGCAGGGACAGGGGACCGGGGAG.

This clone was seen ten or more times. The DNA ends 3 residues before the CDR3 does, and the rest of the CDR3 is filled in from the germline J gene. This chain links TRBV12-3 or TRBV12-4 with TRBJ2-3; D is uncertain. V was pared by 4 bases and J by 6 bases, with 5 bases between. The CDR3 is 11 residues long. CDR3 amino acids: CASSSVDTQYF. CDR3 DNA (partial): TGTGCCAGCAGTTCGGTGGATACG.

This clone has a count of ten or more. The read ends 3 residues before the CDR3 terminus; that terminus is restored from the germline J gene. The V gene is TRBV7-9, the J gene TRBJ2-1, with D possibly TRBD1 on 5 matching bases. V was pared by 3 bases and J by 5 bases, with 11 bases between. CDR1 is SEHNR, CDR2 FQNEAQ, per germline (reference sequence). The length of the CDR3 is 14 residues. The CDR3 DNA, read in part, is TGTGCCAGCAGCTTCAGTGGGGCGGACAATGAG. It is translated as CASSFSGADNE. The CDR3 as a whole reads CASSFSGADNEQFF.

This clone was observed at least ten times. The read stops 3 residues short of the end of the CDR3; the missing end is completed from the germline J gene. This chain links TRBV20-1 with TRBJ2-3, with D perhaps TRBD2 (5 bases). Germline V gene lookup returns CDR1 DFQATT and CDR2 SNEGSKA (reference sequence). This CDR3 region has 16 residues. Trimming took off 5 bases at V and 2 bases at J, with 20 bases between the two ends. The CDR3 DNA, read in part, is TGCAGTGCTTCTCCAGAAATCGCGGGTAACACAGATACG. Translated, it gives CSASPEIAGNTDT. The full CDR3 protein reads CSASPEIAGNTDTQYF.

This clone was recorded a few times. With the read ending 3 residues before the CDR3 end, the germline J gene is used to fill in that end. The rearrangement links TRBV11-1 to TRBJ2-1; 10 bases map to TRBD2. Germline V gene data show CDR1 as SGHAT and CDR2 as FQDESV (reference sequence). J lost 8 bases, V lost 3 bases, and 7 bases had no gene match. The CDR3 extends over 15 amino acids. CDR3 protein: CASSFSELAGDEQFF. The sequenced CDR3 bases are TGTGCCAGCAGCTTCAGCGAGCTAGCGGGAGATGAG.

Ten or more counts support this clone. The read falls 3 residues short of the CDR3 end, and the missing part is taken from the germline J gene. This rearrangement joins TRBV11-2 to TRBJ2-3; D gene uncertain. Germline values: CDR1 SGHAT, CDR2 FQNNGV. Trimming removed 4 bases at V and 6 bases at J, with 11 bases between. This CDR3 contains 13 residues. Incomplete CDR3 DNA: TGTGCCAGCAGCTCGGATAAGGGTGATACG. Translating gives CASSSDKGDT. The complete CDR3 sequence is CASSSDKGDTQYF.

In its sample, this clone was seen many times. The read ends 3 residues early relative to the CDR3; the germline J gene fills the gap. The chain combines TRBV16 with TRBJ2-3; D might be TRBD2 (6 bases). This CDR3 has 16 residues. Trimming pared 0 bases from V and 3 bases from J, leaving 13 bases between. CDR1 and CDR2 from the germline V gene are KGHSY and FQNENV. CDR3 bases read: TGTGCCAGCAGCCAATCGATCGGGGGAGTGACAGATACG. Its translation: CASSQSIGGVTDT. The whole CDR3 region reads CASSQSIGGVTDTQYF.

Note on this clone: The read ends 3 residues before the CDR3 terminus; that terminus is restored from the germline J gene. The chain has TRBV5-5 and TRBJ1-1; D is uncertain. CDR3 size: 13 residues. Germline V gives CDR1 SGHKS, CDR2 YYEKEE (reference sequence). V was pared by 5 bases and J by 4 bases, with 12 bases between. CDR3 DNA (partial): TGTGCCAGCAGTTCATTTGAGGGCACTGAA. As protein: CASSSFEGTE. Given in full, the CDR3 is CASSSFEGTEAFF.

This clone came up many times. The CDR3 end falls 3 residues outside the read, so it is completed with the germline J gene. The rearrangement links TRBV30 to TRBJ2-1; 10 bases match TRBD2. Trimming at V came to 5 bases and at J to 9 bases, leaving 7 bases not matched to a gene. CDR3 length equals 13 residues. Germline CDR1 is GTSNPN and CDR2 is SVGIG (reference sequence). Partial CDR3 DNA: TGTGCCTGGGGAGCTAGCGGGAGAACTGAG. Its translation is CAWGASGRTE. The full-length CDR3 reads as CAWGASGRTEQFF.

This clone was picked up many times. The read falls 3 residues short of the CDR3 end, and the missing part is taken from the germline J gene. The chain has TRBV20-1 and TRBJ2-3; 7 bases are a match to TRBD2. Germline V gives CDR1 DFQATT, CDR2 SNEGSKA (reference sequence). V lost 0 bases to trimming and J lost 3 bases; unmatched junction nucleotides: 6. The CDR3 is made up of 15 amino acids. The chain's CDR3 is CSARDGLVQTDTQYF. The DNA read from the CDR3 is TGCAGTGCTAGAGATGGACTAGTTCAAACAGATACG.

This clone has ten or more counts. The read comes to an end 3 residues before the CDR3 does, leaving the germline J gene to fill in the end. The chain uses TRBV5-4 and TRBJ2-7, with unresolved D. Trimming cost V 7 bases and J 2 bases, with 13 bases left between them. The CDR3 runs to 13 residues. Germline CDR1 reads SGHNT; CDR2 reads YYREEE (reference sequence). The DNA read from the CDR3 is TGTGCCAGCGGCCCGGGTGGAACCTACGAG. Protein sequence: CASGPGGTYE. The whole CDR3 protein reads CASGPGGTYEQYF. Full variable domain (outside the CDR3, taken from reference TRBV5-4 and TRBJ2-7): ETGVTQSPTHLIKTRGQQVTLRCSSQSGHNTVSWYQQALGQGPQFIFQYYREEENGRGNFPPRFSGLQFPNYSSELNVNALELDDSALYLCASGPGGTYEQYFGPGTRLTVT.

This clone was seen at least ten times. Coverage ceases 3 residues before the CDR3 finishes, and the germline J gene fills in the end. The gene calls are TRBV15 and TRBJ2-1; D is undetermined. Germline V gene lookup returns CDR1 LNHNV and CDR2 YYDKDF (reference sequence). V was cut by 1 base and J by 3 bases, with 7 bases left in between. The CDR3 has 14 amino acids. The CDR3 protein is CATSRVDGYNEQFF. The part of the CDR3 DNA that was read is TGTGCCACCAGCAGAGTAGATGGCTACAATGAG.

At least ten counts were recorded for this clone. Its ends do not fully match the called genes, so a read error is possible. From the germline J gene comes the end of the CDR3, since the read stops 3 residues before it. The chain joins TRBV19 to TRBJ2-5, with 7 bases aligning to TRBD1. CDR3 size: 15 residues. Per germline, CDR1 LNHDA and CDR2 SQIVND (reference sequence). The DNA read from the CDR3 is TGTGCCAGTAGTCTAGACAGGGTGGGGAAAGAGACC. It codes for CASSLDRVGKET. The entire CDR3 protein is CASSLDRVGKETQYF.

This clone has a count of ten or more. The read gets to within 3 residues of the CDR3 end, and the germline J gene fills in the rest. This chain joins TRBV30 and TRBJ2-3; 7 bases map to TRBD2. The length of the CDR3 is 15 residues. Trimming cost V 0 bases and J 6 bases; bases outside gene matches: 9. In germline, CDR1 is GTSNPN, CDR2 SVGIG (reference sequence). Partial CDR3 DNA: TGTGCCTGGAGTGTGGGGGGGAGCGGAGGGGATACG. It translates to CAWSVGGSGGDT. The full CDR3 protein is CAWSVGGSGGDTQYF.

In its sample, this clone was seen many times. The CDR3 end lies 3 residues beyond the end of the read and is filled in from the germline J gene. The chain combines TRBV20-1 with TRBJ1-1; 7 nucleotides agree with TRBD1. V lost 3 bases to trimming and J lost 6 bases; unmatched junction nucleotides: 13. The CDR3 runs to 15 residues. The germline CDR1 and CDR2 sequences are DFQATT and SNEGSKA (reference sequence). The CDR3 spells CSASERDSPGAEAFF. The sequenced CDR3 bases are TGCAGTGCTAGCGAACGGGACAGCCCGGGCGCTGAA.

This clone was seen repeatedly, ten times or more. The read ends 3 residues before the CDR3 terminus; that terminus is restored from the germline J gene. V is TRBV20-1 and J is TRBJ2-7; 9 bases map to TRBD2. CDR3 length equals 15 residues. Germline CDR1 is DFQATT and CDR2 is SNEGSKA (reference sequence). Trimming took 4 bases from V and 2 from J; bases not matched to a gene: 9. Incomplete CDR3 DNA: TGCAGTGCTAAGAATAGACTAGCGGATACCTACGAG. Its protein product is CSAKNRLADTYE. Given in full, the CDR3 is CSAKNRLADTYEQYF.

This clone was counted many times. The CDR3 end lies 3 residues beyond the end of the read and is filled in from the germline J gene. This rearrangement joins TRBV6-4 to TRBJ2-3; D perhaps matches TRBD1 (7 bases). CDR1 is MRHNA, CDR2 SNTAGT, per germline. The V and J ends lost 7 bases and 0 bases respectively, with 17 bases between them. The CDR3 has 16 residues. The part of the CDR3 DNA that was read is TGTGCCAGCATGCCCCTCGCAGGGGGGAGCACAGATACG. Protein: CASMPLAGGSTDT. The entire CDR3 is CASMPLAGGSTDTQYF.

At least ten counts were recorded for this clone. The read ends 3 residues before the CDR3 terminus; that terminus is restored from the germline J gene. This chain connects TRBV3-1 (or the pseudogene TRBV3-2) to TRBJ2-2; 7 nucleotides line up with TRBD1. Germline CDR1 is LGHDT and CDR2 is YNNKEL (reference sequence). The CDR3 runs 16 residues. The junction had 5 bases not matched to a gene; V was cut back by 4 bases and J by 0 bases. This CDR3 reads CASSPSGGANTGELFF. The DNA read from the CDR3 is TGTGCCAGCAGCCCTTCAGGGGGAGCGAACACCGGGGAG.

Of note for this clone: The CDR3 goes on 3 residues after the read ends, and that part is filled in from the germline J gene. This sequence joins TRBV2 and TRBJ2-2; 7 bases line up with TRBD1. Looked up from germline, CDR1 is SNHLY and CDR2 is FYNNEI. CDR3 length: 13 amino acids. The CDR3 bases that were read are TGTGCCAGCAGTCGGGACAGCCGGGAAAAG. It encodes CASSRDSREK. The whole CDR3 sequence reads CASSRDSREKLFF.

This clone was counted ten times or more. The read halts 3 residues ahead of the CDR3 end, with the missing end drawn from the germline J gene. The J gene is TRBJ2-2, the V gene TRBV18, with D uncertain. The CDR3 contains 13 residues. V lost 2 bases, J lost 4 bases, and 5 bases lay in between. CDR1 and CDR2 (germline): KGHSH, LQKENI. CDR3 in amino acids: CASSPSVTGELFF. CDR3 bases read: TGTGCCAGCTCACCATCGGTCACCGGGGAG.

Ten or more counts support this clone. The read terminates 3 residues before the CDR3 end, so the remaining end is supplied by the germline J gene. This sequence joins TRBV4-1 and TRBJ1-2; 7 bases agree with TRBD1. CDR1 MGHRA and CDR2 YSYEKL come from the germline V gene. This CDR3 contains 15 residues. V dropped 2 bases and J dropped 4; count of bases not matched to a gene: 7. The CDR3 sequence is CASSQQQTGAYGYTF. CDR3 DNA, as far as it was read: TGCGCCAGCAGCCAACAGCAAACAGGGGCCTATGGC.

There are many counts of this clone. Read sequence stops 3 residues before the CDR3 end, and the germline J gene provides the missing end. This sequence joins TRBV4-2 and TRBJ2-3; TRBD1 is a possible D gene (6 bases). The CDR3 has 16 amino acids. In germline, CDR1 is LGHNA, CDR2 YNFKEQ. This CDR3 is CASSPVGQSSNQPQYF. Incomplete CDR3 DNA: TGTGCCAGCAGCCCAGTTGGACAGTCTAGCAATCAGCCG.

The sample holds many counts of this clone. The CDR3 extends 3 residues past the end of the read, so its final part is completed from the germline J gene. V usage is TRBV5-1 and J usage is TRBJ2-6; TRBD1 might be the D (6 bases). Germline CDR1 and CDR2: SGHRS and YFSETQ. The CDR3 is made up of 16 amino acids. V lost 4 bases and J lost 2, with 13 bases in between. CDR3 region: CASSGGQSTGANVLTF. The sequenced CDR3 bases are TGCGCCAGCAGCGGGGGACAATCGACTGGGGCCAACGTC.

This clone appeared many times. The CDR3 sequence is CASSPSQSSYNEQFF. The sequenced CDR3 bases are TGTGCCAGCAGCCCTAGCCAGTCGTCCTACAATGAG. V and J are TRBV5-8 and TRBJ2-1, with D tentatively TRBD2 (5 bases). The read terminates 3 residues ahead of where the CDR3 ends, so the germline J gene completes it. In germline, CDR1 is SGHTS, CDR2 YDEGEE. Between the trimmed V and J ends, which lost 4 bases and 1 base, there was a span of 12 bases. The CDR3 has 15 amino acids.

Worth noting for this clone: The observed sequence ends 3 residues before the CDR3 terminus, with the missing tail filled in from the germline J gene. The genes are TRBV7-9 and TRBJ2-1; maybe TRBD2 (6 bases). V was cut by 5 bases and J by 0 bases, with 11 bases left in between. CDR1 and CDR2 from the germline V gene are SEHNR and FQNEAQ (reference sequence). CDR3 size: 15 residues. The CDR3 here is CASSPERASYNEQFF. The CDR3 DNA, read in part, is TGTGCCAGCAGCCCGGAGCGGGCCTCCTACAATGAG.